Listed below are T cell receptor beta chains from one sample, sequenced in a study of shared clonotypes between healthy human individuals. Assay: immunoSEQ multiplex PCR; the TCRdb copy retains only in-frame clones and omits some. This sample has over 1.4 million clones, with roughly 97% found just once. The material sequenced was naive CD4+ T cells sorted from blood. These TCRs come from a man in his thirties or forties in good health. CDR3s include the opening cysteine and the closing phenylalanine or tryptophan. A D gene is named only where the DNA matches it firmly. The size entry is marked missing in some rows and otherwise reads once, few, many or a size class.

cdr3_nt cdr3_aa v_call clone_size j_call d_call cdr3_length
TGTGCCAGCGGCCCGGAAACGGGCGGCAAAAACATTCAGTACTTC CASGPETGGKNIQYF TRBV27 . TRBJ2-4 . 15
TGCGCCAGCAGCTCCCCTAGCGGGACACCTCTCGCAGATACGCAGTATTTT CASSSPSGTPLADTQYF TRBV5-1 . TRBJ2-3 TRBD2 17
TGTGCCAGCAGCTTGGGTTCAGTAGCAGTCTACAATGAGCAGTTCTTC CASSLGSVAVYNEQFF TRBV5-8 . TRBJ2-1 . 16
TGCAGCGTTTCGAGACAGGGGGCATATGGCTACACCTTC CSVSRQGAYGYTF TRBV29-1 . TRBJ1-2 TRBD1 13
TGTGCCAGCAGCAGAGACTATTCCTACAATGAGCAGTTCTTC CASSRDYSYNEQFF TRBV6-1 . TRBJ2-1 . 14
TGTGCCAGCAGCTTAGATCTCGGAACTGGAAACACCATATATTTT CASSLDLGTGNTIYF TRBV11-2 once TRBJ1-3 . 15
TGTGCCACCATCAGCCCCGGGGGGGCGCAAAACGAGCAGTACTTC CATISPGGAQNEQYF TRBV27 . TRBJ2-7 TRBD2 15
TGTGCCAGCAGCTTAGCAGGGTTTAACGGGGAGCTGTTTTTT CASSLAGFNGELFF TRBV7-2 . TRBJ2-2 . 14
TGTGCCAGCAGCGTAGTTCCTACGGACAGAAACACAGATACGCAGTATTTT CASSVVPTDRNTDTQYF TRBV9 . TRBJ2-3 . 17
TGTGCCAGCAGACCTAGCGGTAGCACAGATACGCAGTATTTT CASRPSGSTDTQYF TRBV28 once TRBJ2-3 TRBD2 14